This TCR beta chain appears in the sequencing data of a study of shared clonotypes between healthy human individuals. The wider study: Donor ages ranged 18 to 49 years: a couple of women, a few men.

CD8 cells classed as naive were CD45RO-negative and positively selected for CCR7, excluding terminally differentiated effector memory CD45RA+ cells. Findings and limits, study-wide: A handful of donors held about 5% of naive CD4 clonotypes in common. Naive subsets typically showed greater estimated richness than memory subsets.

V dropped 4 bases and J dropped 4; count of bases not matched to a gene: 15. Germline CDR1 reads MDHEN; CDR2 reads SYDVKM. This CDR3 region has 17 residues. Details on this clone: Its antigen is still unknown.

Sequencing was performed with immunoSEQ multiplex PCR; in TCRdb, only in-frame clones are kept and a portion is missing. This table holds about 2.2 million clones, 85% to 95% found once. The clonotype was recovered from a man younger than 30 in good health. Some clones in this sample may be carry-over from other donors' samples. Material: naive CD8+ T cells from PBMCs. The chain combines TRBV28 with TRBJ2-5; 7 nucleotides match TRBD1. CDR3 amino acids: CASSYPAGGVGGETQYF. The CDR3 DNA reads TGTGCCAGCAGTTACCCCGCAGGGGGAGTGGGCGGAGAGACCCAGTACTTC. The full variable domain, its missing parts supplied by reference TRBV28 and TRBJ2-5, is DVKVTQSSRYLVKRTGEKVFLECVQDMDHENMFWYRQDPGLGLRLIYFSYDVKMKEKGDIPEGYSVSREKKERFSLILESASTNQTSMYLCASSYPAGGVGGETQYFGPGTRLLVL.